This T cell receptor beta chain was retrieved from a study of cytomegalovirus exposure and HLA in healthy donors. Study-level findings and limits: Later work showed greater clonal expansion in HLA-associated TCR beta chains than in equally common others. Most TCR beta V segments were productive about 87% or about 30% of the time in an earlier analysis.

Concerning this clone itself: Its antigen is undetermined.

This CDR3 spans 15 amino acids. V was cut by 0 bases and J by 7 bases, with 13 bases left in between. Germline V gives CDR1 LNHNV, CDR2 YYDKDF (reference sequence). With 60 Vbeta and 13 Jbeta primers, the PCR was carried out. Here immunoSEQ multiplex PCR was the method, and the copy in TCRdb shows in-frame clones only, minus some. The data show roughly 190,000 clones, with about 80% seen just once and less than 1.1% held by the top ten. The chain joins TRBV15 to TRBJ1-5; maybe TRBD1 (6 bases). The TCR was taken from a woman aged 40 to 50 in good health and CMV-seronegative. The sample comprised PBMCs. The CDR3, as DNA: TGTGCCACCAGCAGAGATACGGGGGGGCACCAGCCCCAGCATTTT. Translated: CATSRDTGGHQPQHF.